What follows are 14 T cell receptor beta chains derived from one specimen sequenced in a study of T-cell memory formation after mild COVID-19. TCRdb re-derived calls from the 5' RACE reads in MiXCR, one entry per CDR3 protein. Of around 150,000 distinct CDR3 sequences in the sample, approximately 10% were seen once. Sequencing was performed on PBMCs or a T cell subset sorted from them (not recorded which). These receptors came from a man aged 18 to 30 who had mild COVID-19 (a few samples of this study predate the infection). Cell type and time point are not known.

This clonotype was counted a few times. J is TRBJ1-1 and V is TRBV12-3 or TRBV12-4; weak D call: TRBD1 (5 bases). The ends were cut back, 4 bases at V and 4 bases at J, with 10 bases in the middle. This CDR3 is built from 13 residues. In DNA, the CDR3 is TGTGCCAGCAGTTGGGCCCAGGGCACTGAAGCTTTCTTT. Translating it yields CASSWAQGTEAFF.

The J gene is TRBJ1-5, the V gene TRBV10-3; no reliable D call. V lost 6 bases, J lost 0 bases, and 12 bases lay in between. Germline V lookup: CDR1 ENHRY, CDR2 SYGVKD. The CDR3 is 15 residues long. The CDR3 coding sequence is TGTGCCATCAGCAGCGACACTTATAGCAATCAGCCCCAGCATTTT. Amino acid sequence: CAISSDTYSNQPQHF.

This clonotype was seen a handful of times. This chain joins TRBV5-1 and TRBJ1-1, with no clear D. The CDR3 runs 14 residues. CDR1 and CDR2 (germline): SGHRS, YFSETQ. V gave up 1 base and J gave up 1 base, with 8 bases separating them. This CDR3 is CASSLRGPNTEAFF. CDR3 bases: TGCGCCAGCAGCTTGCGTGGCCCGAACACTGAAGCTTTCTTT.

V usage is TRBV6-4 and J usage is TRBJ2-3; unclear D gene. The V end was cut by 5 bases, the J end by 1 base, with 16 bases between. Germline values: CDR1 MRHNA, CDR2 SNTAGT. This CDR3 is 16 amino acids long. Here the CDR3 reads CASSRGPTSGTDTQYF. In nucleotides, the CDR3 is TGTGCCAGCAGTCGCGGACCGACCTCTGGCACAGATACGCAGTATTTT.

This clonotype was counted between two and nine times. This CDR3 reads CASSKGDGYTF. CDR3 DNA: TGTGCCAGCAGCAAAGGGGACGGCTACACCTTC. The chain couples TRBV6-6 to TRBJ1-2, with a tentative D call TRBD1 (5 bases). CDR3 length equals 11 residues. Germline V gives CDR1 MNHNY, CDR2 SVGAGI (reference sequence). V was shortened by 6 bases and J by 8 bases, with 10 bases between the two germline ends.

There are many counts of this clonotype. V is TRBV29-1 and J is TRBJ2-3, with a tentative D call TRBD2 (5 bases). The CDR3 sequence is 14 residues long. Per the germline V gene, CDR1 is SQVTM and CDR2 is ANQGSEA. Between the trimmed V and J ends, which lost 4 bases and 2 bases, there was a span of 13 bases. CDR3: CSVVVSGSTDTQYF. CDR3 sequence (DNA): TGCAGCGTTGTCGTGTCGGGGTCCACAGATACGCAGTATTTT.

This clonotype was found many times. The chain is built from TRBV27 and TRBJ2-3; TRBD2 matches 11 bases. The CDR3 covers 17 residues. Germline V gene lookup returns CDR1 MNHEY and CDR2 SMNVEV (reference sequence). Trimming took 2 bases from V and 7 from J; bases not matched to a gene: 11. The CDR3 coding sequence is TGTGCCAGCAGTTTAGAAGGAACTAGCGGGGGTTGGCATACGCAGTATTTT. This encodes CASSLEGTSGGWHTQYF.

This clonotype was detected ten times or more. V gene TRBV11-2 combines with J gene TRBJ2-1; no clear D. The CDR3 sequence is 12 residues long. V shed 7 bases and J shed 6 bases, with 10 bases lying between them. Germline V gene data show CDR1 as SGHAT and CDR2 as FQNNGV. CDR3 region: CASTDLGNEQFF. The CDR3 DNA sequence: TGTGCCAGCACAGATTTGGGCAATGAGCAGTTCTTC. The full variable domain, its missing parts supplied by reference TRBV11-2 and TRBJ2-1, is EAGVAQSPRYKIIEKRQSVAFWCNPISGHATLYWYQQILGQGPKLLIQFQNNGVVDDSQLPKDRFSAERLKGVDSTLKIQPAKLEDSAVYLCASTDLGNEQFFGPGTRLTVL.

This clonotype was counted a few times. The chain joins TRBV4-1 to TRBJ1-1; TRBD1 is a possible D gene (6 bases). The V and J ends lost 11 bases and 5 bases respectively, with 27 bases between them. Germline V CDR1 and CDR2: MGHRA, YSYEKL. This CDR3 region has 16 residues. The DNA for the CDR3 is TGCGCCGCCGGAGGGGGGGCGAGGGACGGGGAGACTGAAGCTTTCTTT. It is translated as CAAGGGARDGETEAFF.

Regarding this clonotype: At one boundary the junction diverges from the germline segment, which might be a read error. The genes are TRBV5-6 and TRBJ2-5; weak D call: TRBD2 (5 bases). Per germline, CDR1 SGHDT and CDR2 YYEEEE. The CDR3 has 13 amino acids. CDR3 sequence reads: CASGRGPQEPQYF. The CDR3 DNA follows: TGTGCCAGCGGTAGAGGGCCCCAAGAGCCCCAGTACTTC.

The table lists this clonotype with a few counts. This chain connects TRBV24-1 to TRBJ2-5; D tentatively reads TRBD1 or TRBD2 (5 bases each). CDR3 length: 14 residues. Germline CDR1 KGHDR, CDR2 SFDVKD. Trimming shortened V by 7 bases and J by 5 bases, and 16 bases separated the two germline ends. CDR3 loop: CATSAGADSETQYF. The CDR3 nucleotides read TGTGCCACCAGCGCCGGGGCCGATTCTGAGACCCAGTACTTC.

The rearrangement uses TRBV12-3 or TRBV12-4 and TRBJ2-2, with D possibly TRBD2 on 6 matching bases. Trimming left V 6 bases short and J 7 bases short, with 12 bases between. The CDR3 consists of 13 residues. CDR3 region: CASSLRERGELFF. The CDR3, as DNA: TGTGCCAGCAGCCTACGGGAGCGCGGGGAGCTGTTTTTT.

The rearrangement uses TRBV5-1 and TRBJ1-6; 9 positions agree with TRBD1. The CDR3 sequence is 15 residues long. Germline values: CDR1 SGHRS, CDR2 YFSETQ. J lost 8 bases, V lost 4 bases, and 7 bases had no gene match. The CDR3 reads CASSRTRQGDSPLHF. The CDR3 coding sequence is TGCGCCAGCAGCCGAACCCGACAGGGGGATTCACCCCTCCACTTT.

This clonotype has ten or more counts. The chain links TRBV5-1 to TRBJ2-3, with 10 bases that match TRBD2. The CDR3 extends over 13 amino acids. Looked up from germline, CDR1 is SGHRS and CDR2 is YFSETQ. Germline trimming cut 7 bases from V and 1 base from J; bases unmatched to any gene: 0. Here the CDR3 reads CASGTSGTDTQYF. The CDR3 DNA sequence: TGCGCCAGCGGGACTAGCGGCACAGATACGCAGTATTTT. The full variable domain, its missing parts supplied by reference TRBV5-1 and TRBJ2-3, is KAGVTQTPRYLIKTRGQQVTLSCSPISGHRSVSWYQQTPGQGLQFLFEYFSETQRNKGNFPGRFSGRQFSNSRSEMNVSTLELGDSALYLCASGTSGTDTQYFGPGTRLTVL.